This TCR beta chain was identified in a study of T cells in Graves' hyperthyroidism and ophthalmopathy. The TCR beta CDR3 regions underwent amplification using RNA transcripts as the source. HTBI primers drove first-round RT-PCR of the TCR CDR3. MiXCR was run by TCRdb on the multiplex PCR reads, yielding one entry per CDR3 protein. Of approximately 430,000 distinct CDR3 sequences listed, over 12% were seen once; the top ten hold less than 15%. A Clinical Activity Score of at least 3, a NOSPECS grade of at least 4 and a duration under 3 months were recorded in the ophthalmopathy patients. Reasons for excluding patients were uncontrolled infection, other autoimmune disease, pregnancy or lactation. This clonotype was seen ten or more times. The CDR3 loop spans 16 amino acids. V dropped 3 bases and J dropped 4; count of bases not matched to a gene: 6. Germline V gene data show CDR1 as MNHNS and CDR2 as SASEGT.

The clonotype originates from a man younger than 30 with Graves' ophthalmopathy. Material: blood. V and J are TRBV6-1 and TRBJ2-3, with 11 bases fitting TRBD2. The CDR3: CASSDVLAGVSDTQYF. CDR3 DNA: TGTGCCAGCAGTGATGTACTAGCGGGAGTGTCAGATACGCAGTATTTT.